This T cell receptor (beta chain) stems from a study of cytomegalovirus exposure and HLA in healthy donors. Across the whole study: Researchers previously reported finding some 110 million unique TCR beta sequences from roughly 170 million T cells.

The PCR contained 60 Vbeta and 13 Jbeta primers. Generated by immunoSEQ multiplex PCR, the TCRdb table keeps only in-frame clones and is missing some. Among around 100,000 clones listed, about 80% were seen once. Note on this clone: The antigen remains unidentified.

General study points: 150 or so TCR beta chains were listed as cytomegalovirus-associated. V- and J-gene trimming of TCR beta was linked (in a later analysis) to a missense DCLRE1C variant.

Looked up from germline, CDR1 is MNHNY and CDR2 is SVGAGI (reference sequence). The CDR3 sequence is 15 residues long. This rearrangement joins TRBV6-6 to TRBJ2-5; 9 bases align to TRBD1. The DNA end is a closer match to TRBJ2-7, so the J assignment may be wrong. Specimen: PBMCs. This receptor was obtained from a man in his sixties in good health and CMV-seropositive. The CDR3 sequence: CASSYLGTGNYEQYF. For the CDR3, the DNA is TGTGCCAGCAGTTACCTCGGGACAGGGAATTACGAGCAGTACTTC.